This is a list of T cell receptor beta chains from one sample in a study of CD8 T cells in Susac syndrome. A single record per CDR3 protein comes from TCRdb applying MiXCR to the immunoSEQ multiplex PCR reads. In the table there are approximately 280,000 distinct CDR3 sequences, roughly 81% of which are singletons. The sequenced material came from CD8+ T cells from PBMCs. These receptors were collected from a human donor with multiple sclerosis. Each CDR3 is given with its conserved first and last residue. D genes are given only for firm matches. Size tells how often a clone was seen (once, few, many) or the class of an expanded clone, and some rows leave it out.

size	V	J	D	CDR3	DNA
-	TRBV27	TRBJ2-1	-	CASSHSKSSYNEQFF	TGTGCCAGCAGCCACAGTAAAAGCTCCTACAATGAGCAGTTCTTC
-	TRBV30	TRBJ1-6	TRBD1	CAWTPSRGSSYNSPLHF	TGTGCCTGGACCCCGAGCAGGGGGAGCTCCTATAATTCACCCCTCCACTTT
-	TRBV7-3	TRBJ1-2	-	CASSSGVGEGYGYTF	TGTGCCAGCAGCTCCGGAGTTGGGGAGGGCTATGGCTACACCTTC
-	TRBV7-9	TRBJ2-7	TRBD2	CASSPGASGSREQYF	TGTGCCAGCAGCCCTGGGGCTAGCGGGAGTCGCGAGCAGTACTTC
-	TRBV2	TRBJ2-7	TRBD1	CASSGDRGLPNSYEQYF	TGTGCCAGCAGTGGGGACAGGGGACTACCGAACTCCTACGAGCAGTACTTC
-	TRBV4-2	TRBJ2-5	TRBD2	CASSFQREAETQYF	TGTGCCAGCAGCTTCCAGCGGGAGGCAGAGACCCAGTACTTC
-	TRBV4-1	TRBJ2-3	TRBD2	CASSQDQASGSADTQYF	TGCGCCAGCAGCCAAGATCAAGCTAGCGGGAGTGCAGATACGCAGTATTTT
-	TRBV29-1	TRBJ2-7	-	CSSAVSYEQYF	TGCAGTTCGGCAGTGTCCTACGAGCAGTACTTC
-	TRBV3-1	TRBJ2-1	TRBD1	CASSQGTGVREQFF	TGTGCCAGCAGCCAAGGGACAGGGGTTCGGGAGCAGTTCTTC
few	TRBV28	TRBJ2-7	TRBD2	CASSLLAGGPGNEQYF	TGTGCCAGCAGTTTACTAGCGGGAGGGCCTGGGAACGAGCAGTACTTC
-	TRBV9	TRBJ2-1	-	CASSIRAETSYNEQFF	TGTGCCAGCAGCATACGAGCGGAAACCTCCTACAATGAGCAGTTCTTC
-	TRBV7-6	TRBJ2-7	-	CASSLALTGHKAYEQYF	TGTGCCAGCAGCTTAGCGCTTACGGGACACAAAGCCTACGAGCAGTACTTC
few	TRBV5-4	TRBJ2-2	-	CASSAGLNTGELFF	TGTGCCAGCAGCGCCGGACTGAACACCGGGGAGCTGTTTTTT
-	TRBV12-5	TRBJ2-1	TRBD2	CASDLGGGSYNEQFF	TGTGCTAGTGACCTGGGAGGCGGGAGTTACAATGAGCAGTTCTTC
-	TRBV11-2	TRBJ2-5	-	CASSFSRRTQETQYF	TGTGCCAGCAGCTTTTCAAGGCGTACACAAGAGACCCAGTACTTC
-	TRBV15	TRBJ1-1	-	CATSDTPQVTEAFF	TGTGCCACCAGCGACACCCCACAGGTCACTGAAGCTTTCTTT
-	TRBV12-3/TRBV12-4	TRBJ2-1	-	CASSLVEQFF	TGTGCCAGCAGTTTGGTCGAGCAGTTCTTC